This T cell receptor (beta chain) derives from a study of blood T cell repertoires in COVID-19. Across the whole study: T cells, B-cell-depleted T cells, or PBMCs provided the cDNA or gDNA that served as material.

Assay: immunoSEQ multiplex PCR; the TCRdb copy retains only in-frame clones and omits some. This table has about 130,000 clones, roughly 78% appearing once. This CDR3 contains 14 residues. V lost 5 bases and J 0 bases, leaving 8 bases between the germline ends. Germline CDR1 and CDR2: SNHLY and FYNNEI. The source of this sequence is a woman in her 50s who had recovered from COVID-19. The chain couples TRBV2 to TRBJ1-5; D possibly corresponds to TRBD1 (5 bases). Sequencing used PBMCs or T cells enriched from blood (not recorded which). CDR3 bases: TGTGCCAGCAGTTTCGACAGTAGCAATCAGCCCCAGCATTTT. Translated, it gives CASSFDSSNQPQHF.